The rows below give T cell receptor beta chains drawn from one sample of a study of blood T cells in healthy people across ages. Each CDR3 protein is one row after TCRdb ran MiXCR on the 5' RACE reads. The repertoire includes some 900,000 distinct CDR3 sequences, about 44% of them detected once, and roughly 13% sits in the top ten. The sequenced material came from blood. The receptors stem from a man younger than 45 in good health. The CDR3 runs from the conserved cysteine through the conserved F or W. The D gene is left open where the match is weak. Not all rows give a size; the values are once, few, many and, for expanded clones, a class.

clone_size j_call d_call v_call cdr3_aa cdr3_nt
NA TRBJ1-1 NA TRBV27 CASSFLIRGQGRVRNTEAFF TGTGCCAGCAGTTTCCTAATCCGGGGGCAGGGACGGGTCAGGAACACTGAAGCTTTCTTT
NA TRBJ2-1 NA TRBV28 CASSWDPPYNEQFF TGTGCCAGCAGTTGGGACCCCCCTTACAATGAGCAGTTCTTC
NA TRBJ2-3 NA TRBV5-1 CASSFGYGTSTDTQYF TGCGCCAGCAGCTTTGGTTACGGGACTAGCACAGATACGCAGTATTTT
NA TRBJ1-2 NA TRBV6-2/TRBV6-3 CASSDLRQVPGYTF TGTGCCAGCAGTGACCTTCGACAGGTCCCGGGCTACACCTTC
NA TRBJ2-4 NA TRBV20-1 CSASPAGAKNIQYF TGCAGTGCTAGTCCGGCAGGGGCCAAAAACATTCAGTACTTC
NA TRBJ2-7 NA TRBV6-5 CASSYSGGLSSYEQYF TGTGCCAGCAGTTACTCGGGCGGCCTGAGCTCCTACGAGCAGTACTTC
NA TRBJ2-2 NA TRBV12-3/TRBV12-4 CASGSMNTGELFF TGTGCCAGCGGGTCGATGAACACCGGGGAGCTGTTTTTT
NA TRBJ2-3 NA TRBV24-1 CATSEGPSGTDTQYF TGTGCCACCAGTGAAGGACCCTCCGGCACAGATACGCAGTATTTT
NA TRBJ2-3 TRBD1 TRBV28 CASSPPWTGVTDTQYF TGTGCCAGCAGCCCCCCTTGGACAGGGGTGACAGATACGCAGTATTTT
NA TRBJ2-3 TRBD2 TRBV20-1 CSARETSRSTDTQYF TGCAGTGCTAGAGAGACTAGCCGTAGCACAGATACGCAGTATTTT
NA TRBJ1-2 NA TRBV18 CASSPSQMSLYGYTF TGTGCCAGCTCACCCTCACAGATGTCATTATATGGCTACACCTTC
NA TRBJ2-7 NA TRBV20-1 CSATHQTSYEQYF TGCAGTGCTACTCACCAAACCTCCTACGAGCAGTACTTC
once TRBJ2-3 TRBD2 TRBV10-3 CAISEGLAGGSTDTQYF TGTGCCATCAGTGAAGGGTTAGCGGGGGGGTCTACAGATACGCAGTATTTT
NA TRBJ1-4 TRBD1 TRBV16 CASSRDSPSTNEKLFF TGTGCCAGCAGCCGGGACAGCCCCTCAACTAATGAAAAACTGTTTTTT
NA TRBJ1-1 NA TRBV5-1 CASSPPSTGRRTEAFF TGCGCCAGCAGCCCTCCCTCGACAGGACGGAGGACTGAAGCTTTCTTT
many TRBJ2-1 NA TRBV5-1 CASSLDNEQFF TGCGCCAGCAGCTTGGACAATGAGCAGTTCTTC
NA TRBJ2-5 NA TRBV5-6 CASSPGHVPQYF TGTGCCAGCAGCCCAGGGCACGTTCCCCAGTACTTC
NA TRBJ2-2 NA TRBV4-1 CASSQVGKGGELFF TGCGCCAGCAGCCAAGTAGGAAAAGGCGGGGAGCTGTTTTTT
NA TRBJ1-2 TRBD1 TRBV3-1 CASSRRTGPKNGYTF TGTGCCAGCAGCAGGAGGACAGGGCCTAAGAATGGCTACACCTTC
NA TRBJ2-1 NA TRBV27 CASSLNSVGVGAYNEQFF TGTGCCAGCAGTTTAAACTCAGTCGGGGTGGGGGCCTACAATGAGCAGTTCTTC
NA TRBJ1-2 NA TRBV4-1 CASSEDGAEGDGYTF TGCGCCAGCAGCGAAGACGGGGCGGAAGGGGATGGCTACACCTTC
few TRBJ2-1 TRBD2 TRBV6-5 CASSLAGGVEQFF TGTGCCAGCAGTCTAGCGGGGGGCGTTGAGCAGTTCTTC
NA TRBJ2-5 NA TRBV5-1 CASRPGPGETQYF TGCGCCAGCAGACCGGGGCCAGGGGAGACCCAGTACTTC
NA TRBJ2-5 TRBD2 TRBV11-1 CASSLAITGLAGGETQYF TGTGCCAGCAGCTTAGCGATAACCGGACTAGCGGGGGGAGAGACCCAGTACTTC
NA TRBJ2-7 TRBD1 TRBV20-1 CSAGGQGSYEQYF TGCAGTGCTGGGGGACAGGGATCCTACGAGCAGTACTTC
NA TRBJ1-5 TRBD1 TRBV29-1 CSVASRQGGEYQPQHF TGCAGCGTTGCGAGCCGACAGGGAGGAGAATACCAGCCCCAGCATTTT
NA TRBJ2-3 TRBD2 TRBV27 CASREAGSPTDTQYF TGTGCCAGCAGAGAAGCGGGGAGCCCTACAGATACGCAGTATTTT
NA TRBJ2-1 NA TRBV21-1 CASSIERGAKYNEQFF TGTGCCAGCAGCATCGAGCGGGGGGCTAAATACAATGAGCAGTTCTTC
NA TRBJ2-4 NA TRBV4-3 CASSLDTLLAKNIQYF TGCGCCAGCAGCCTGGACACACTCCTAGCCAAAAACATTCAGTACTTC
NA TRBJ2-4 NA TRBV12-3/TRBV12-4 CASIPSGAKNIQYF TGTGCCAGCATCCCCAGCGGGGCCAAAAACATTCAGTACTTC
NA TRBJ1-3 NA TRBV12-3/TRBV12-4 CASRILSGNTIYF TGTGCCAGTAGAATCCTCTCTGGAAACACCATATATTTT
NA TRBJ2-1 TRBD1 TRBV4-2 CASSTPPGQGASEQFF TGTGCCAGCAGCACACCACCGGGACAGGGGGCGTCTGAGCAGTTCTTC
NA TRBJ2-1 TRBD2 TRBV20-1 CSARDQWRGFYNEQFF TGCAGTGCTAGAGATCAATGGCGGGGGTTCTACAATGAGCAGTTCTTC
NA TRBJ1-5 NA TRBV6-2/TRBV6-3 CASSDGARGNQPQHF TGTGCCAGCAGTGACGGGGCACGTGGCAATCAGCCCCAGCATTTT
NA TRBJ2-7 NA TRBV3-1 CASSQDHAASYEQYF TGTGCCAGCAGCCAAGATCATGCAGCCTCCTACGAGCAGTACTTC
few TRBJ2-5 NA TRBV5-1 CASSTGTESQETQYF TGCGCCAGCAGCACCGGGACGGAATCACAAGAGACCCAGTACTTC
few TRBJ2-5 NA TRBV20-1 CSAETSRGAYQETQYF TGCAGTGCCGAGACGAGTCGGGGGGCGTACCAAGAGACCCAGTACTTC
NA TRBJ2-7 NA TRBV9 CASSETGATYEQYF TGTGCCAGCAGCGAGACAGGCGCAACCTACGAGCAGTACTTC
NA TRBJ2-7 TRBD2 TRBV14 CASSLRLASYEQYF TGTGCCAGCAGCCTGAGACTAGCCTCCTACGAGCAGTACTTC
NA TRBJ1-4 NA TRBV7-2 CASSLEPRTDEKLFF TGTGCCAGCAGTTTAGAACCCAGGACGGATGAAAAACTGTTTTTT
few TRBJ2-4 NA TRBV7-2 CASSLALTGGIAKNIQYF TGTGCCAGCAGCTTAGCTCTGACAGGAGGGATTGCCAAAAACATTCAGTACTTC
NA TRBJ2-3 NA TRBV20-1 CSARTAGTGTDTQYF TGCAGTGCTAGAACCGCGGGAACAGGGACGGATACGCAGTATTTT
NA TRBJ2-5 TRBD2 TRBV20-1 CSARVSGGRRETQYF TGCAGTGCTAGAGTGAGCGGGGGTCGACGGGAGACCCAGTACTTC
once TRBJ1-2 NA TRBV19 CASSSQTVRRNYGYTF TGTGCCAGTAGTAGCCAAACCGTACGGCGGAACTATGGCTACACCTTC
NA TRBJ2-7 TRBD2 TRBV2 CASNGKRGMNEQYF TGTGCCAGCAACGGAAAGCGGGGAATGAACGAGCAGTACTTC
NA TRBJ2-5 NA TRBV4-3 CASSQDIRDETQYF TGCGCCAGCAGCCAAGATATTAGGGACGAGACCCAGTACTTC